Sequencing of this T cell receptor (beta chain) was carried out in a study of cytomegalovirus exposure and HLA in healthy donors. Study information: Approximately 85 million unique TCRs from HLA-typed donors were held in an early release of data. The study's findings and limits: Despite most TCR sequences being rare, some public TCRs occurred in many donors.

The CDR3 is 15 residues long. The V end lost 4 bases, the J end lost 3 bases, and 16 bases lay between the germline ends. Germline CDR1 reads LGHNA; CDR2 reads YNFKEQ. PCR was performed using 60 Vbeta and 13 Jbeta primers. Original methodology: About 10 million of around 85 million unique TCR beta chains were shared, per a later count. Data came from immunoSEQ multiplex PCR; TCRdb stores just in-frame clones and leaves some out. The V and J calls and clone size come from that table; D and trimming were worked out from the DNA. The table records approximately 210,000 clones, more than 75% of them present only once. About this clone: Its antigen remains unidentified.

The material sequenced was PBMCs. This clonotype was obtained from a male donor in good health and CMV-seropositive. The rearrangement uses TRBV4-2 and TRBJ2-7; perhaps TRBD2 as D (6 bases). CDR3 DNA: TGTGCCAGCAGCCCTGAGGACGCCGGGAGCTACGAGCAGTACTTC. Translating it yields CASSPEDAGSYEQYF.